The rows below give T cell receptor beta chains drawn from one sample of a study of blood T cell repertoires in COVID-19. Profiled with immunoSEQ multiplex PCR; TCRdb holds only in-frame clones, not every one. The sample includes roughly 200,000 clones, about 81% of them seen just once. Sequenced input: peripheral blood. The receptors were gathered from a woman aged 55-70 years with COVID-19, enrolled during active disease. The CDR3 runs from the conserved cysteine through the conserved F or W. Fields, in order: J gene, V gene, clone size, D gene, CDR3 DNA, CDR3 protein. A D gene is named only where the DNA matches it firmly. The listing skips clone size in some rows; elsewhere it reads once, few, many or a size class.

J gene: TRBJ1-5
V gene: TRBV19
clone size: .
D gene: .
CDR3 DNA: TGTGCCAGTAGTATTAGGGGTGGTCGTCAGCCCCAGCATTTT
CDR3 protein: CASSIRGGRQPQHF

J gene: TRBJ2-1
V gene: TRBV9
clone size: .
D gene: TRBD1
CDR3 DNA: TGTGCCAGCAGCCCCCGGACAGGGAGTCGGGAGCAGTTCTTC
CDR3 protein: CASSPRTGSREQFF

J gene: TRBJ1-2
V gene: TRBV3-1/TRBV3-2
clone size: once
D gene: .
CDR3 DNA: TGTGCCAGCAGCCCTGCGGCGGCGCTCTATGGGGGCTACACCTTC
CDR3 protein: CASSPAAALYGGYTF

J gene: TRBJ2-5
V gene: TRBV9
clone size: .
D gene: TRBD1
CDR3 DNA: TGTGCCAGCAGCCCCGTTGGACAGGCGGCGCAAGAGACCCAGTACTTC
CDR3 protein: CASSPVGQAAQETQYF

J gene: TRBJ1-6
V gene: TRBV28
clone size: .
D gene: .
CDR3 DNA: TGTGCCAGCAGTTTATTACAGGGAAGCTCACCCCTCCACTTT
CDR3 protein: CASSLLQGSSPLHF

J gene: TRBJ2-1
V gene: TRBV30
clone size: .
D gene: TRBD2
CDR3 DNA: TGTGCCTGGAAAGATGCTAGCGGGGTCCACAATGAGCAGTTCTTC
CDR3 protein: CAWKDASGVHNEQFF

J gene: TRBJ1-1
V gene: TRBV10-2
clone size: .
D gene: TRBD1
CDR3 DNA: TGCGCCAGCAGTGAACAGGGTTGGACAGGTCTGAACACTGAAGCTTTCTTT
CDR3 protein: CASSEQGWTGLNTEAFF

J gene: TRBJ1-1
V gene: TRBV28
clone size: .
D gene: .
CDR3 DNA: TGTGCCAGCACCCCTCCTCGGGGGGGGAACATGAACACTGAAGCTTTCTTT
CDR3 protein: CASTPPRGGNMNTEAFF

J gene: TRBJ1-2
V gene: TRBV7-6
clone size: many
D gene: TRBD1
CDR3 DNA: TGTGCCAGCAGCCCACACGAGCCGGGACAGGGATACGGCTACACCTTC
CDR3 protein: CASSPHEPGQGYGYTF

J gene: TRBJ2-7
V gene: TRBV7-9
clone size: .
D gene: TRBD2
CDR3 DNA: TGTGCCAGCAGCTCGGGGACTAGCGGGAGTTCCCCCTACGAGCAGTACTTC
CDR3 protein: CASSSGTSGSSPYEQYF